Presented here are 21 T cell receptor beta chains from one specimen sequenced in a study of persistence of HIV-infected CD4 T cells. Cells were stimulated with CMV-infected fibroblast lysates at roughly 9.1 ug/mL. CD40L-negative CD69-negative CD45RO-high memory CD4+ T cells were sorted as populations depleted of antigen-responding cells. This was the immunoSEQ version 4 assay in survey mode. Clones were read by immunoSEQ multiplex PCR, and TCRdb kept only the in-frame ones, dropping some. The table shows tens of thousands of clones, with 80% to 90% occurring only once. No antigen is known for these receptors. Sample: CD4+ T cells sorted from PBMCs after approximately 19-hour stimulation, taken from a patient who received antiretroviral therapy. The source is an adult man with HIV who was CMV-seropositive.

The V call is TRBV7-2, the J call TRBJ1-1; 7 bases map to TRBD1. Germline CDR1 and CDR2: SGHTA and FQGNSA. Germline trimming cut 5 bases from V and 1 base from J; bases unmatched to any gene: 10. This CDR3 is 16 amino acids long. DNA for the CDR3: TGTGCCAGCAGCCATGGGACAGTGCAGGGGAACACTGAAGCTTTCTTT. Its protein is CASSHGTVQGNTEAFF.

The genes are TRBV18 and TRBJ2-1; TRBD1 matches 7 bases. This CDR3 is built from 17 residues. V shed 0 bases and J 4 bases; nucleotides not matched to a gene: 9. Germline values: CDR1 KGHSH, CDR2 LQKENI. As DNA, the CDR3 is TGTGCCAGCTCACCACCGGGACGGGGACAGCGGTACAATGAGCAGTTCTTC. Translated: CASSPPGRGQRYNEQFF.

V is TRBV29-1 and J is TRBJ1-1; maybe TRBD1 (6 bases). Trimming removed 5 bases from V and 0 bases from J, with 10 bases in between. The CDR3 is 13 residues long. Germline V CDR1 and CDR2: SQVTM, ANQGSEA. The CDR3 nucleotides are TGCAGCGTTCAGGGGTCTTTGAACACTGAAGCTTTCTTT. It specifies CSVQGSLNTEAFF.

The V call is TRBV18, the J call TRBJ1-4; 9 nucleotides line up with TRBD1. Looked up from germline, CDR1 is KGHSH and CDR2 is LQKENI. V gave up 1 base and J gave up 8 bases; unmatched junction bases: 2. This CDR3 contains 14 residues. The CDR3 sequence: CASSPLQGAEKLFF. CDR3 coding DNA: TGTGCCAGCTCACCACTACAGGGGGCCGAAAAACTGTTTTTT. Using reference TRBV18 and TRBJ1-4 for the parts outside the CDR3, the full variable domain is NAGVMQNPRHLVRRRGQEARLRCSPMKGHSHVYWYRQLPEEGLKFMVYLQKENIIDESGMPKERFSAEFPKEGPSILRIQQVVRGDSAAYFCASSPLQGAEKLFFGSGTQLSVL.

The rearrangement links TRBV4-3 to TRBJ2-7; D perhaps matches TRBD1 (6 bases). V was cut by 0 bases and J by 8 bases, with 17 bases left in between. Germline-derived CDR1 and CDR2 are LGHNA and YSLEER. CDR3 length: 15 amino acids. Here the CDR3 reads CASSQDHRQGLKQYF. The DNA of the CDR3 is TGCGCCAGCAGCCAAGATCACCGGCAGGGGTTAAAGCAGTACTTC.

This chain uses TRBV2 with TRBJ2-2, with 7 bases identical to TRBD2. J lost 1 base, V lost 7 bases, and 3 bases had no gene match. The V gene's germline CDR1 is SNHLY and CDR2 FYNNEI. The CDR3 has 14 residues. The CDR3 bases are TGTGCCAGCAAAAAGCGGGGGAACACCGGGGAGCTGTTTTTT. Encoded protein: CASKKRGNTGELFF. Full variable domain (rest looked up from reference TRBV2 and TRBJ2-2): EPEVTQTPSHQVTQMGQEVILRCVPISNHLYFYWYRQILGQKVEFLVSFYNNEISEKSEIFDDQFSVERPDGSNFTLKIRSTKLEDSAMYFCASKKRGNTGELFFGEGSRLTVL.

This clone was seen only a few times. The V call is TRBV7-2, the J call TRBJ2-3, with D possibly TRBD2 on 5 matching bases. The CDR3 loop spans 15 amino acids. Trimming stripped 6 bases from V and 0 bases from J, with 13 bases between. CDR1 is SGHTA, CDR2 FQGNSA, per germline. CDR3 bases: TGTGCCAGCAGTCCCCCGGGATCTAGCACAGATACGCAGTATTTT. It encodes CASSPPGSSTDTQYF.

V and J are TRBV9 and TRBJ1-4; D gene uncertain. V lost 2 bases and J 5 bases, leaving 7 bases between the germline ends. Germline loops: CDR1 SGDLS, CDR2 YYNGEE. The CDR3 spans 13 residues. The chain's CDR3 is CASSVGPNEKLFF. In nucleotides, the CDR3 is TGTGCCAGCAGCGTCGGGCCCAATGAAAAACTGTTTTTT.

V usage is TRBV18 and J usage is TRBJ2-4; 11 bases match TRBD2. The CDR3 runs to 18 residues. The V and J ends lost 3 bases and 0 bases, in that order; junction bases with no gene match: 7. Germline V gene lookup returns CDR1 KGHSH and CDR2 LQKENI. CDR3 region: CASSPLAGGTLAKNIQYF. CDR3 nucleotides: TGTGCCAGCTCACCGCTAGCGGGGGGTACTCTAGCCAAAAACATTCAGTACTTC.

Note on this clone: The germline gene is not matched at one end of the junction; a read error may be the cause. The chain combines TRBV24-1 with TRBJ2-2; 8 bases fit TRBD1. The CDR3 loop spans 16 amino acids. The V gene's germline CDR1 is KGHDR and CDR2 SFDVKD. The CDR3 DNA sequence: TGTGTCACCAGTGATCCCAGGGGGCAAAGGACCGGGGAGCTGTTTTTT. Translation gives CVTSDPRGQRTGELFF.

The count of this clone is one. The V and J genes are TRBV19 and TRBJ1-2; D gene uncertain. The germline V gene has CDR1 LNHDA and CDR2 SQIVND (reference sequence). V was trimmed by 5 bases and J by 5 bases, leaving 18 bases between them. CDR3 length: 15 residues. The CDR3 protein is CASSSVAGSGYGYTF. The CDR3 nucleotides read TGTGCCAGTAGTTCCGTTGCGGGCTCGGGGTATGGCTACACCTTC.

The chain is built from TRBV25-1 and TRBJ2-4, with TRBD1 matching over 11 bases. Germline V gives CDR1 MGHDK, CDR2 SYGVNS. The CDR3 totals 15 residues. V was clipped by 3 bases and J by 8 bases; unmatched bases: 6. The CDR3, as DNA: TGTGCCAGCAGTGATTTGGGACAGGGGGTCGACATTCAGTACTTC. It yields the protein CASSDLGQGVDIQYF. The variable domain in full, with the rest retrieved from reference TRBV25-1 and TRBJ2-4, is EADIYQTPRYLVIGTGKKITLECSQTMGHDKMYWYQQDPGMELHLIHYSYGVNSTEKGDLSSESTVSRIRTEHFPLTLESARPSHTSQYLCASSDLGQGVDIQYFGAGTRLSVL.

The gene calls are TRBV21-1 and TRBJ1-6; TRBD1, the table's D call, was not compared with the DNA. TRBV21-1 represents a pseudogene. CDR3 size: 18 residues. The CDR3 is CASSKGQGRTVENSPLHF. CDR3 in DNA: TGTGCCAGCAGCAAGGGACAGGGCCGGACGGTGGAAAATTCACCCCTCCACTTT.

CDR3 in amino acids: CASSLGPSYNSPLHF. The CDR3 DNA is TGTGCCAGCAGCTTAGGGCCGTCCTATAATTCACCCCTCCACTTT. This chain joins TRBV7-2 and TRBJ1-6, with D uncertain. Germline V lookup: CDR1 SGHTA, CDR2 FQGNSA. This CDR3 is 15 amino acids long. V lost 1 base, J lost 1 base, and 5 bases lay in between.

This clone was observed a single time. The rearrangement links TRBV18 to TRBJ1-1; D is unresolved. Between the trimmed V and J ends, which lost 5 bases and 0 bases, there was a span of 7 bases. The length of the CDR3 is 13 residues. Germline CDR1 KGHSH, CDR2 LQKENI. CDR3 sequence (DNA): TGTGCCAGCTCAGCCCCGATGAACACTGAAGCTTTCTTT. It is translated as CASSAPMNTEAFF.

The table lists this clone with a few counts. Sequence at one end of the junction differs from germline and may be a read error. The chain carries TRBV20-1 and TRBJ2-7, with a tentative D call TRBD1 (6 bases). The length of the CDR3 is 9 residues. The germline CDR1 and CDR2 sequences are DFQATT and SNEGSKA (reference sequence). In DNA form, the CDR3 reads TGCAGTGCTGAACGGACAGAGGACTTC. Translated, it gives CSAERTEDF.

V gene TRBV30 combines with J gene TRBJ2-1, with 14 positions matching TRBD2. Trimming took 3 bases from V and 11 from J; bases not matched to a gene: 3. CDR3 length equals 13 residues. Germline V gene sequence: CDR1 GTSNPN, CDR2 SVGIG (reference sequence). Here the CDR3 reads CAWSGLAGGQQFF. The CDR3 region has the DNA TGTGCCTGGAGCGGACTAGCGGGGGGACAGCAGTTCTTC.

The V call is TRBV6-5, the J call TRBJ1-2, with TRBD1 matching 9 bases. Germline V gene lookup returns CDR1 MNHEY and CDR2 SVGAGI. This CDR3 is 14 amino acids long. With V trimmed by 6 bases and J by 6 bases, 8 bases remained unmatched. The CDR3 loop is CASRRTGEFNGYTF. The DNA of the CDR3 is TGTGCCAGCAGGAGGACAGGGGAATTCAATGGCTACACCTTC.

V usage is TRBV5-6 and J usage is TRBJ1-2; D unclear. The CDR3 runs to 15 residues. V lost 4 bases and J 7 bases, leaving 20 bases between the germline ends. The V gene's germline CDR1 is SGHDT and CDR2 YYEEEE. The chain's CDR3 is CASSNPPRGFPGYTF. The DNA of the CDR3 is TGTGCCAGCAGCAATCCCCCCCGTGGTTTTCCTGGCTACACCTTC.

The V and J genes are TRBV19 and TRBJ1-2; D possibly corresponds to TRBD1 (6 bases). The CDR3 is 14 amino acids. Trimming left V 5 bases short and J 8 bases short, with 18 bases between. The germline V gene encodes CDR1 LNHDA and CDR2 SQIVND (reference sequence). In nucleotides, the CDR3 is TGTGCCAGTAGTTCGGACAGACTACTATACGGCTACACCTTC. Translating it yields CASSSDRLLYGYTF.

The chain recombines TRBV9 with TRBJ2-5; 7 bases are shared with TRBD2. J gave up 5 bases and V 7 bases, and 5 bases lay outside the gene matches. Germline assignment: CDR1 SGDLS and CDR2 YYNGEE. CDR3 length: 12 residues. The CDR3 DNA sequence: TGTGCCAGCCGGGGGGTGGGTGAGACCCAGTACTTC. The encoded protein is CASRGVGETQYF.